This T cell receptor (beta chain) originates from a study of T-cell memory formation after mild COVID-19. On the study more broadly: Most TCR clusters belonged to a single donor.

In this sample, this clonotype turned up a few times. Its cognate antigen is unknown. V was shortened by 0 bases and J by 0 bases, with 7 bases between the two germline ends. This CDR3 has 15 residues. Germline lookup yields CDR1 SGHRS and CDR2 YFSETQ. TCRdb called the 5' RACE reads again in MiXCR, with one record for every CDR3 protein. The table lists about 310,000 distinct CDR3 sequences, more than 15% of them singletons. Study outcomes and limitations: From day 15 to 85, contracting clones were balanced between CD4 and CD8, whereas later expanders leaned toward CD4+. Most CD4+ clones that shrank were in CM and EM, while CD8+ ones turned up in EMRA. Within pre-infection memory, some responding clones were found, suggesting cross-reactive memory joined.

This clonotype originated in a man aged 18 to 29 who had mild COVID-19 (a few samples of this study predate the infection). Cell type and time point are not known. Sequenced material: PBMCs or a T cell subset sorted from them (not recorded which). The chain carries TRBV5-1 and TRBJ1-3; no clear D. CDR3 DNA sequence: TGCGCCAGCAGCTTGGTTCCAGTCTCTGGAAACACCATATATTTT. Its protein product is CASSLVPVSGNTIYF.